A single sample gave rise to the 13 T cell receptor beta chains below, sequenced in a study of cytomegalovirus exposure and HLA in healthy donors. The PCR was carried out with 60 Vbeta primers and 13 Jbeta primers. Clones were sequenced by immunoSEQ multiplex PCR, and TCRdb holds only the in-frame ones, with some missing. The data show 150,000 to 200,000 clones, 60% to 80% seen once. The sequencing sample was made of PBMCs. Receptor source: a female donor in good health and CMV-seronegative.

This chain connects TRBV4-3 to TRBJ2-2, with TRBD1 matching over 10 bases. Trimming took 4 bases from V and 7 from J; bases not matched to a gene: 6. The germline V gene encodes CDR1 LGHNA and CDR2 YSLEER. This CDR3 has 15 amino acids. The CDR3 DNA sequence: TGCGCCAGCAGCCCGACCGGGACAGGGGTCGGGGAGCTGTTTTTT. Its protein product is CASSPTGTGVGELFF.

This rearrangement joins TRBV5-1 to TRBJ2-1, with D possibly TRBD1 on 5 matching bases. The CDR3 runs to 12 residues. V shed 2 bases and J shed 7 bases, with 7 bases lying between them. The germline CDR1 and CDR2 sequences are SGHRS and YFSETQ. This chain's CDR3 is CASSLGVNEQFF. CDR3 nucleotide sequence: TGCGCCAGCAGCTTAGGGGTAAATGAGCAGTTCTTC.

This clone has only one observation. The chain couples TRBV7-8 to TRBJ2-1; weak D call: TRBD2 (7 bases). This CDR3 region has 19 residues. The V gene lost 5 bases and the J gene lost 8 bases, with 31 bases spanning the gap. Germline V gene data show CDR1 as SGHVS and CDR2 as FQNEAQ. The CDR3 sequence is CASSTYTQGGGLYPDEQFF. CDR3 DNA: TGTGCCAGCAGCACCTATACTCAGGGAGGGGGACTGTACCCCGATGAGCAGTTCTTC.

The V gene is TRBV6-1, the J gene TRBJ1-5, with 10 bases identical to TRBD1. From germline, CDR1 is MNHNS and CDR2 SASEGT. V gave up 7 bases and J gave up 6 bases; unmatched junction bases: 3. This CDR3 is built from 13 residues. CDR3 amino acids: CASNDRGLQPQHF. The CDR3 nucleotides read TGTGCCAGCAACGACAGGGGGCTTCAGCCCCAGCATTTT.

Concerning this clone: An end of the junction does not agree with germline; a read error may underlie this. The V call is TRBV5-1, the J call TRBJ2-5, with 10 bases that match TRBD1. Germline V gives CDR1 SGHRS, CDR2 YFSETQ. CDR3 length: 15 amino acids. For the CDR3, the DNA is TGCGCCAGCAGATCCGGGACAGGGGATCAAGAGGCCCAGTACTTC. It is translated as CASRSGTGDQEAQYF.

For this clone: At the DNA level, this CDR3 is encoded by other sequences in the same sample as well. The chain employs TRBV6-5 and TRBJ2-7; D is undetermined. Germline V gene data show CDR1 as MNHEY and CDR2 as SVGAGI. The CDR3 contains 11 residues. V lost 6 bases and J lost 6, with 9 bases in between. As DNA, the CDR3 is TGTGCCAGCAGCCTCGGTGGCGAGCAGTACTTC. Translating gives CASSLGGEQYF.

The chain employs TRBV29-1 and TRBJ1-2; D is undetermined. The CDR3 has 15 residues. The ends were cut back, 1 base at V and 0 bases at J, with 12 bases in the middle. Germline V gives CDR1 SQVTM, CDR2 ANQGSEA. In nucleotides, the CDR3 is TGCAGCGTTGAAGTCGGCAGTCAGGCTAACTATGGCTACACCTTC. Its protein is CSVEVGSQANYGYTF. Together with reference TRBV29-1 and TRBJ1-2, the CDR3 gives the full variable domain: SAVISQKPSRDICQRGTSLTIQCQVDSQVTMMFWYRQQPGQSLTLIATANQGSEATYESGFVIDKFPISRPNLTFSTLTVSNMSPEDSSIYLCSVEVGSQANYGYTFGSGTRLTVV.

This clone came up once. The CDR3, as DNA: TGTGCCAGCAGCGTCGCCGGGACAGGGGTGTGGGACACTGAAGCTTTCTTT. Encoded protein: CASSVAGTGVWDTEAFF. The rearrangement uses TRBV9 and TRBJ1-1, with TRBD1 matching over 10 bases. This CDR3 is 17 amino acids long. Germline CDR1 reads SGDLS; CDR2 reads YYNGEE. V lost 2 bases, J lost 3 bases, and 10 bases stayed unmatched.

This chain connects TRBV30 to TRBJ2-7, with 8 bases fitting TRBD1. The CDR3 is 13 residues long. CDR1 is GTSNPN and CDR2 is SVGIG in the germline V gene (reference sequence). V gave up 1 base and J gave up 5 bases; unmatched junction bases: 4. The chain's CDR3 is CAWSASTGDEQYF. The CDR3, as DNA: TGTGCCTGGAGTGCGTCGACAGGGGACGAGCAGTACTTC.

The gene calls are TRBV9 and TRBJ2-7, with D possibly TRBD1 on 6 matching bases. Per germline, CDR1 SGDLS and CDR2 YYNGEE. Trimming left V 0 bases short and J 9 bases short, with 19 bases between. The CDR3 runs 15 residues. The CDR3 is CASSVGLGAKSVQYF. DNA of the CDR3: TGTGCCAGCAGCGTAGGTCTGGGGGCTAAATCCGTGCAGTACTTC.

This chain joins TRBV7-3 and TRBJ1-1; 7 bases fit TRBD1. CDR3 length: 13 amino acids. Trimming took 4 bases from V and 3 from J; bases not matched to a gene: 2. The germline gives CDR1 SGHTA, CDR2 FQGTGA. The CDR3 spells CASSSQGHTEAFF. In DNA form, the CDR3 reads TGTGCCAGCAGCTCACAGGGGCACACTGAAGCTTTCTTT.

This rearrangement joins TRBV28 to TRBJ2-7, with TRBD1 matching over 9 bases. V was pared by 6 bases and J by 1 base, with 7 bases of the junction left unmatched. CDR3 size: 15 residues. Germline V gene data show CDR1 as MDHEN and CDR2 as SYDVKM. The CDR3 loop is CASRPTGGSSYEQYF. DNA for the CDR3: TGTGCCAGCAGGCCTACAGGGGGCTCTTCCTACGAGCAGTACTTC.

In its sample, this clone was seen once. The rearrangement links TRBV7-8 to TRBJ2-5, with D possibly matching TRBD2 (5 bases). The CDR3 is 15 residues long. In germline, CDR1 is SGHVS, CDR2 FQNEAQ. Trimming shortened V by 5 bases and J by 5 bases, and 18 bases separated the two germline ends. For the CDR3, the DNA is TGTGCCAGCAGCCCTAGGTGGCTAGCCTCGGAGACCCAGTACTTC. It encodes CASSPRWLASETQYF. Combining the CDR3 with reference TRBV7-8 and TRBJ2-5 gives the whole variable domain GAGVSQSPRYKVAKRGQDVALRCDPISGHVSLFWYQQALGQGPEFLTYFQNEAQLDKSGLPSDRFFAERPEGSVSTLKIQRTQQEDSAVYLCASSPRWLASETQYFGPGTRLLVL.